This T cell receptor (beta chain) was retrieved from a study of blood T cell repertoires in COVID-19. Study-wide context: Samples of COVID-19 (acute and convalescent) were obtained from the United States, Italy and Spain.

Assay: immunoSEQ multiplex PCR; the TCRdb copy retains only in-frame clones and omits some. The sample shows some 270,000 clones, roughly 84% of them seen only once. Losses at the gene ends were 3 bases for V and 3 bases for J; bases not matched to a gene: 16. Germline values: CDR1 LNHNV, CDR2 YYDKDF (reference sequence). The CDR3 extends over 18 amino acids. The genes are TRBV15 and TRBJ1-2, with 7 bases lining up with TRBD1. The sample comprised peripheral blood. The clonotype comes from a human donor with COVID-19, enrolled during active disease. The donor label of this sample is uncertain. The CDR3, as DNA: TGTGCCACCAGCAGGGATCGAGATGACAGGGACATGTACTATGGCTACACCTTC. This codes for CATSRDRDDRDMYYGYTF.